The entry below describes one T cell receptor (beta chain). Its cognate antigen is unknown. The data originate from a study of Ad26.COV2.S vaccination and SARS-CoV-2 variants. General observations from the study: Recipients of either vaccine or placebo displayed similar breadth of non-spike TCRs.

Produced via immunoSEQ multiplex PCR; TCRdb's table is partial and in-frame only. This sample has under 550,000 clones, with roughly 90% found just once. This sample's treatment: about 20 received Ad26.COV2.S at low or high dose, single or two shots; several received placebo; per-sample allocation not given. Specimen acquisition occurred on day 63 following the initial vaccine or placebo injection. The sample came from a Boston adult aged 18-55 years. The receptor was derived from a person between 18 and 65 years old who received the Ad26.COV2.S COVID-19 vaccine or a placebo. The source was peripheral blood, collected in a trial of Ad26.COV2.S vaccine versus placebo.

This chain's CDR3 is CATSREGLGNIQYF. The CDR3 nucleotides are TGTGCCACCAGCAGAGAAGGGTTAGGAAACATTCAGTACTTC. This chain joins TRBV15 and TRBJ2-4; D remains unclear. The germline V and J ends were trimmed by 0 bases and 6 bases, with 9 bases remaining between them. CDR1 and CDR2 from the germline V gene are LNHNV and YYDKDF (reference sequence). The CDR3 totals 14 residues.